These T cell receptor beta chains were read from a single sample in a study of CD8+CD57+ T cells in acquired aplastic anemia. A single record per CDR3 protein comes from TCRdb applying MiXCR to the reads. The data show 150,000 to 200,000 distinct CDR3 sequences, around 50% seen once. Sequenced: sorted CD4+, CD8+, or CD8+CD57+ T cells (not recorded which) from PBMCs. The receptors derive from a human donor with aplastic anemia. The CDR3 runs from the conserved cysteine through the conserved F or W. A D gene is named only where the DNA matches it firmly. A row's size may be missing; if present it is once, few, many or a size class.

V: TRBV5-1
size: many
D: -
J: TRBJ2-5
CDR3: CASSQGYQETQYF
DNA: TGCGCCAGCAGCCAAGGTTACCAAGAGACCCAGTACTTC

V: TRBV6-6
size: many
D: -
J: TRBJ1-1
CDR3: CASSDRSGKNTEAFF
DNA: TGTGCCAGCAGTGATCGGTCAGGGAAGAACACTGAAGCTTTCTTT

V: TRBV7-3
size: -
D: TRBD2
J: TRBJ2-5
CDR3: CASSLVPGTSQETQYF
DNA: TGTGCCAGCAGCTTAGTCCCAGGGACTAGCCAAGAGACCCAGTACTTC

V: TRBV6-6
size: many
D: TRBD1
J: TRBJ2-1
CDR3: CASSYSTGWLF
DNA: TGTGCCAGCAGTTACTCGACAGGGTGGCTCTTC

V: TRBV4-2
size: many
D: -
J: TRBJ2-7
CDR3: CASSQEATPYEQYF
DNA: TGTGCCAGCAGCCAAGAAGCTACCCCTTACGAGCAGTACTTC

V: TRBV9
size: -
D: -
J: TRBJ1-1
CDR3: CASTYRQDSNTKAFF
DNA: TGTGCCAGCACATACAGACAGGACTCGAACACTAAAGCTTTCTTT

V: TRBV6-4
size: many
D: TRBD1
J: TRBJ2-1
CDR3: CASSDTMTGYDEQFF
DNA: TGTGCCAGCAGTGACACTATGACAGGGTACGATGAGCAGTTCTTC

V: TRBV6-1
size: many
D: -
J: TRBJ1-2
CDR3: CASRSGGQGRYGYTF
DNA: TGTGCCAGCAGGTCGGGAGGGCAGGGACGCTATGGCTACACCTTC

V: TRBV29-1
size: many
D: -
J: TRBJ2-5
CDR3: CSFKGGETQYF
DNA: TGCAGCTTTAAGGGGGGAGAGACCCAGTACTTC

V: TRBV10-3
size: -
D: -
J: TRBJ2-2
CDR3: CAISDAGYLSRELFF
DNA: TGTGCCATCAGTGACGCAGGCTACCTTTCTAGGGAGCTGTTTTTT

V: TRBV9
size: many
D: TRBD2
J: TRBJ2-3
CDR3: CASSAGPTSGTYTDTQYF
DNA: TGTGCCAGCAGCGCCGGACCGACTAGCGGGACTTACACAGATACGCAGTATTTT

V: TRBV2
size: few
D: -
J: TRBJ1-2
CDR3: CASSVKGRTYGYTF
DNA: TGTGCCAGCAGTGTTAAGGGAAGAACCTATGGCTACACCTTC

V: TRBV19
size: -
D: -
J: TRBJ1-1
CDR3: CASSIGRSMNTEAFF
DNA: TGTGCCAGTAGTATTGGGCGGAGCATGAACACTGAAGCTTTCTTT

V: TRBV10-3
size: -
D: -
J: TRBJ2-7
CDR3: CAISESGQGSYEQYF
DNA: TGTGCCATCAGTGAGTCGGGGCAGGGAAGCTACGAGCAGTACTTC

V: TRBV29-1
size: -
D: -
J: TRBJ2-2
CDR3: CSAIGGGTSNTGELFF
DNA: TGCAGCGCCATAGGGGGTGGGACCTCGAACACCGGGGAGCTGTTTTTT

V: TRBV10-1
size: -
D: -
J: TRBJ1-5
CDR3: CARDSSNQPQHF
DNA: TGCGCCAGGGACAGTTCTAATCAGCCCCAGCATTTT

V: TRBV3-1
size: -
D: -
J: TRBJ1-6
CDR3: CASSQDPRDLYNSPLHF
DNA: TGTGCCAGCAGCCAAGACCCCCGGGACCTTTATAATTCACCCCTCCACTTT

V: TRBV11-2
size: -
D: TRBD2
J: TRBJ2-3
CDR3: CASSLSGGATDTQYF
DNA: TGTGCCAGCAGCTTAAGCGGGGGGGCCACAGATACGCAGTATTTT

V: TRBV7-6
size: -
D: -
J: TRBJ1-1
CDR3: CASSFWGAEAFF
DNA: TGTGCCAGCAGCTTTTGGGGGGCTGAAGCTTTCTTT

V: TRBV28
size: -
D: -
J: TRBJ2-4
CDR3: CASSLAGRVGSYNEQYF
DNA: TGTGCCAGCAGTTTAGCGGGCCGGGTAGGCTCCTACAATGAGCAGTACTTC

V: TRBV24-1
size: many
D: -
J: TRBJ1-5
CDR3: CATSDSTVGISQPQHF
DNA: TGTGCCACCAGTGATTCGACTGTGGGGATAAGTCAGCCCCAGCATTTT

V: TRBV2
size: -
D: TRBD1
J: TRBJ1-5
CDR3: CASSNPGQFNQPQHF
DNA: TGTGCCAGCAGTAATCCGGGACAGTTCAATCAGCCCCAGCATTTT

V: TRBV7-9
size: -
D: -
J: TRBJ2-7
CDR3: CASSLVRGLLYEQYF
DNA: TGTGCCAGCAGCTTAGTAAGGGGCCTCCTATACGAGCAGTACTTC

V: TRBV7-3
size: many
D: TRBD2
J: TRBJ2-1
CDR3: CASSLIPRGLAGVSSYNEQFF
DNA: TGTGCCAGCAGCTTAATCCCGAGAGGACTAGCGGGAGTTAGCTCCTACAATGAGCAGTTCTTC

V: TRBV5-1
size: many
D: -
J: TRBJ2-1
CDR3: CASRDDSHNEQFF
DNA: TGCGCCAGCAGAGACGACAGCCACAATGAGCAGTTCTTC

V: TRBV15
size: -
D: -
J: TRBJ2-1
CDR3: CATSREGAGGNEQFF
DNA: TGTGCCACCAGCAGAGAGGGGGCAGGGGGGAATGAGCAGTTCTTC

V: TRBV7-7
size: -
D: -
J: TRBJ2-1
CDR3: CAGSLGLDSYNEQFF
DNA: TGTGCTGGCAGCTTAGGACTGGACTCCTACAATGAGCAGTTCTTC

V: TRBV10-2
size: few
D: -
J: TRBJ2-7
CDR3: CASGGPVEEQYF
DNA: TGCGCCAGCGGAGGGCCGGTTGAGGAGCAGTACTTC

V: TRBV4-2
size: many
D: -
J: TRBJ1-1
CDR3: CASSQVRETAEAFF
DNA: TGTGCCAGCAGCCAAGTGAGGGAAACAGCTGAAGCTTTCTTT

V: TRBV9
size: many
D: -
J: TRBJ2-5
CDR3: CASSVGAGTQYF
DNA: TGTGCCAGCAGCGTAGGGGCGGGGACCCAGTACTTC

V: TRBV15
size: -
D: -
J: TRBJ1-3
CDR3: CATSRDRNTIYF
DNA: TGTGCCACCAGCAGAGATCGCAACACCATATATTTT

V: TRBV7-6
size: once
D: -
J: TRBJ2-2
CDR3: CASSLGADTGELFF
DNA: TGTGCCAGCAGCTTAGGAGCGGACACCGGGGAGCTGTTTTTT

V: TRBV10-2
size: -
D: -
J: TRBJ2-7
CDR3: CASIGSGEKYF
DNA: TGCGCCAGCATAGGCTCCGGCGAGAAGTACTTC

V: TRBV10-3
size: -
D: -
J: TRBJ1-3
CDR3: CAISIQGPGNTIYF
DNA: TGTGCCATCAGTATACAGGGCCCTGGAAACACCATATATTTT

V: TRBV7-9
size: many
D: -
J: TRBJ1-1
CDR3: CASSFQGSEAFF
DNA: TGTGCCAGCAGCTTCCAGGGATCTGAAGCTTTCTTT

V: TRBV2
size: -
D: -
J: TRBJ1-2
CDR3: CASSAIYGYTF
DNA: TGTGCCAGCAGTGCGATCTATGGCTACACCTTC

V: TRBV9
size: -
D: TRBD1
J: TRBJ1-6
CDR3: CASGQVNSPLHF
DNA: TGTGCCTCGGGACAGGTTAATTCACCCCTCCACTTT

V: TRBV9
size: once
D: -
J: TRBJ1-5
CDR3: CASSRGGNQPQHF
DNA: TGTGCCAGCAGCCGGGGGGGGAATCAGCCCCAGCATTTT

V: TRBV28
size: -
D: -
J: TRBJ2-4
CDR3: CASKTARDIQYF
DNA: TGTGCCAGCAAGACGGCTAGGGACATTCAGTACTTC

V: TRBV6-1
size: many
D: TRBD1
J: TRBJ1-5
CDR3: CASSEVPGQGLPQHF
DNA: TGTGCCAGCAGTGAAGTCCCGGGACAGGGGCTGCCCCAGCATTTT

V: TRBV11-2
size: few
D: TRBD2
J: TRBJ2-1
CDR3: CASSWGLAGGSTLNEQFF
DNA: TGTGCCAGCAGCTGGGGACTAGCGGGAGGCTCAACGCTAAATGAGCAGTTCTTC

V: TRBV15
size: -
D: -
J: TRBJ1-3
CDR3: CATSRGASVSGNTIYF
DNA: TGTGCCACCAGCAGAGGCGCTTCCGTCTCTGGAAACACCATATATTTT

V: TRBV7-6
size: -
D: -
J: TRBJ2-7
CDR3: CASSAGQNLYEQYF
DNA: TGTGCCAGCAGCGCCGGACAGAACCTATACGAGCAGTACTTC

V: TRBV30
size: few
D: -
J: TRBJ1-1
CDR3: CAWRAGSPNTEAFF
DNA: TGTGCCTGGAGGGCCGGCAGCCCGAACACTGAAGCTTTCTTT

V: TRBV29-1
size: few
D: TRBD2
J: TRBJ2-3
CDR3: CSVDPSGSGDTQYF
DNA: TGCAGCGTTGACCCTAGCGGGAGCGGGGATACGCAGTATTTT

V: TRBV10-3
size: many
D: -
J: TRBJ1-1
CDR3: CAIRDSGAASNTEAFF
DNA: TGTGCCATCAGGGATTCGGGGGCAGCCTCGAACACTGAAGCTTTCTTT

V: TRBV20-1
size: -
D: -
J: TRBJ2-7
CDR3: CSARGASPYEQYF
DNA: TGCAGTGCTAGAGGGGCTAGCCCCTACGAGCAGTACTTC

V: TRBV25-1
size: many
D: TRBD1
J: TRBJ1-1
CDR3: CASKGQGSPEAFF
DNA: TGTGCCAGCAAGGGACAGGGGAGCCCTGAAGCTTTCTTT

V: TRBV10-3
size: -
D: -
J: TRBJ1-1
CDR3: CAISEYHEAFF
DNA: TGTGCCATCAGTGAATACCACGAAGCTTTCTTT

V: TRBV20-1
size: -
D: -
J: TRBJ1-2
CDR3: CSVRAGLELYGYTF
DNA: TGCAGTGTGAGGGCAGGGCTAGAATTGTATGGCTACACCTTC

V: TRBV6-4
size: few
D: -
J: TRBJ1-2
CDR3: CASPPNYGYTF
DNA: TGTGCCAGCCCCCCAAACTATGGCTACACCTTC

V: TRBV25-1
size: -
D: TRBD2
J: TRBJ2-7
CDR3: CASTTPGGYEQYF
DNA: TGTGCCAGCACGACCCCGGGGGGCTACGAGCAGTACTTC

V: TRBV6-2/TRBV6-3
size: many
D: -
J: TRBJ1-3
CDR3: CASSFPGNTIYF
DNA: TGTGCCAGCAGTTTCCCCGGAAACACCATATATTTT

V: TRBV5-1
size: many
D: TRBD2
J: TRBJ2-3
CDR3: CASSGQSSGMTDTQYF
DNA: TGCGCCAGCAGTGGTCAGTCTAGCGGGATGACAGATACGCAGTATTTT

V: TRBV6-1
size: many
D: TRBD1
J: TRBJ1-2
CDR3: CASSLRDRAHYGYTF
DNA: TGTGCCAGCAGCCTCCGGGACAGGGCGCACTATGGCTACACCTTC

V: TRBV7-3
size: many
D: -
J: TRBJ2-1
CDR3: CASSPLPYNEQFF
DNA: TGTGCCAGCAGCCCCCTCCCCTACAATGAGCAGTTCTTC

V: TRBV24-1
size: many
D: TRBD1
J: TRBJ2-2
CDR3: CATSDPGQGLPGELFF
DNA: TGTGCCACCAGTGACCCGGGACAGGGGTTACCCGGGGAGCTGTTTTTT

V: TRBV9
size: many
D: -
J: TRBJ1-2
CDR3: CASSVNSSPYGYTF
DNA: TGTGCCAGCAGCGTTAACAGTTCACCCTATGGCTACACCTTC

V: TRBV7-8
size: many
D: -
J: TRBJ2-1
CDR3: CASSPLEGGNTEQFF
DNA: TGTGCCAGCAGCCCCCTGGAAGGGGGAAATACAGAGCAGTTCTTC